The clone carrying this T cell receptor beta chain was observed a single time. Its antigen is currently unknown. The germline CDR1 and CDR2 sequences are LNHDA and SQIVND (reference sequence). The length of the CDR3 is 15 residues. Trimming stripped 6 bases from V and 3 bases from J, with 15 bases between. This sample was taken from a study of tumor-infiltrating lymphocytes in localized non-small cell lung cancer. At the level of the study: Tumor tissue and non-adjacent uninvolved lung came from each patient.

Study outcomes and limitations: Technical variation could not be separated from intratumor heterogeneity here.

Repertoires were generated with immunoSEQ multiplex PCR, while TCRdb's copy carries only in-frame clones and drops some. The table has about 9,300 clones, around 77% seen once. This chain joins TRBV19 and TRBJ2-1, with a weak D call TRBD1 (6 bases). The source of this sequence is a human donor with non-small cell lung cancer. The sequencing input was uninvolved lung tissue not adjacent to the tumor. CDR3 bases: TGTGCCAGTAGAACACAGGGCCTCTACTACAATGAGCAGTTCTTC. It translates to CASRTQGLYYNEQFF.